These T cell receptor beta chains were read from a single sample in a study of blood T cell repertoires in COVID-19. Profiling relied on immunoSEQ multiplex PCR, and the TCRdb table lists in-frame clones only, not all of them. The sample consists of approximately 290,000 clones, over 75% of them appearing once. Sequenced: PBMCs or T cells enriched from blood (not recorded which). The receptors derive from a woman between 25 and 40 years old who had recovered from COVID-19. Both conserved end residues are part of each CDR3. The order of the fields is D gene, V gene, clone size, J gene, CDR3 DNA, CDR3 protein. A D gene is named only where the DNA matches it firmly. Size is omitted from some rows. Given values are once, few, many or a class for expanded clones.

D gene: .; V gene: TRBV9; clone size: .; J gene: TRBJ1-6; CDR3 DNA: TGTGCCAGCAGCGACAGGAGCCTAGGGTCACCCCTCCACTTT; CDR3 protein: CASSDRSLGSPLHF
D gene: .; V gene: TRBV6-1; clone size: .; J gene: TRBJ1-3; CDR3 DNA: TGTGCCAGCAGTGACCAGGGGTTAGCTGGAAACACCATATATTTT; CDR3 protein: CASSDQGLAGNTIYF
D gene: .; V gene: TRBV4-1; clone size: .; J gene: TRBJ1-4; CDR3 DNA: TGCGCCCGCCGCCGACCAGGTGCAACTAATGAAAAACTGTTTTTT; CDR3 protein: CARRRPGATNEKLFF
D gene: TRBD1; V gene: TRBV28; clone size: .; J gene: TRBJ1-1; CDR3 DNA: TGTGCCAGCAGCCCGCTCTTGACAGGGCTGGACACTGAAGCTTTCTTT; CDR3 protein: CASSPLLTGLDTEAFF
D gene: .; V gene: TRBV3-1/TRBV3-2; clone size: .; J gene: TRBJ1-5; CDR3 DNA: TGTGCCAGCAGTCCCCACAGTAGCAATCAGCCCCAGCATTTT; CDR3 protein: CASSPHSSNQPQHF
D gene: .; V gene: TRBV7-8; clone size: .; J gene: TRBJ1-3; CDR3 DNA: TGTGCCAGCAGCTCCCATCCCGTGAGGAGGCAGATGAATGGAAACACCATATATTTT; CDR3 protein: CASSSHPVRRQMNGNTIYF
D gene: .; V gene: TRBV5-1; clone size: few; J gene: TRBJ1-4; CDR3 DNA: TGCGCCAGCAGCTTGGGGAGGTATGATGAAAAACTGTTTTTT; CDR3 protein: CASSLGRYDEKLFF
D gene: TRBD2; V gene: TRBV28; clone size: .; J gene: TRBJ2-3; CDR3 DNA: TGTGCCAGCAGTTCTCCGGAGGGACTAGTGAACTTGACAGGCACAGATACGCAGTATTTT; CDR3 protein: CASSSPEGLVNLTGTDTQYF
D gene: TRBD1; V gene: TRBV14; clone size: .; J gene: TRBJ1-4; CDR3 DNA: TGTGCCAGCAGCCAATCCGGGACAGGGCGTGAAAAACTGTTTTTT; CDR3 protein: CASSQSGTGREKLFF
D gene: TRBD1; V gene: TRBV7-3; clone size: .; J gene: TRBJ1-6; CDR3 DNA: TGTGCCAGCAGTTCAAACCCGGACAGGGGGCACTCCTATAATTCACCCCTCCACTTT; CDR3 protein: CASSSNPDRGHSYNSPLHF
D gene: TRBD2; V gene: TRBV5-6; clone size: .; J gene: TRBJ2-2; CDR3 DNA: TGTGCCAGCAGCTCCGGGACTACCACCGGGGAGCTGTTTTTT; CDR3 protein: CASSSGTTTGELFF
D gene: .; V gene: TRBV11-2; clone size: once; J gene: TRBJ1-1; CDR3 DNA: TGTGCCAGCAGCTCACAGGAGGAAGCTTTCTTT; CDR3 protein: CASSSQEEAFF
D gene: TRBD2; V gene: TRBV7-2; clone size: .; J gene: TRBJ2-1; CDR3 DNA: TGTGCCAGCAGCTTAGATTGGGCTAGCGGGGTTAGCTCCTACAATGAGCAGTTCTTC; CDR3 protein: CASSLDWASGVSSYNEQFF
D gene: TRBD2; V gene: TRBV6-5; clone size: .; J gene: TRBJ2-1; CDR3 DNA: TGTGCCAGCAGACCGGGACTAGCGGGAGTGGGTGAGCAGTTCTTC; CDR3 protein: CASRPGLAGVGEQFF
D gene: .; V gene: TRBV5-6; clone size: .; J gene: TRBJ1-5; CDR3 DNA: TGTGCCAGCAGCTCGAGGGGAGGGCCGTATAGCAATCAGCCCCAGCATTTT; CDR3 protein: CASSSRGGPYSNQPQHF
D gene: TRBD1; V gene: TRBV5-5; clone size: .; J gene: TRBJ1-5; CDR3 DNA: TGTGCCAGCAGCTTGGCCATCTCGACAGGGGGCAATCAGCCCCAGCATTTT; CDR3 protein: CASSLAISTGGNQPQHF
D gene: TRBD2; V gene: TRBV4-2; clone size: few; J gene: TRBJ2-1; CDR3 DNA: TGTGCCAGCAGCCAAGGCGTCCGACTAGCGGGAGGCAGCTCCTACAATGAGCAGTTCTTC; CDR3 protein: CASSQGVRLAGGSSYNEQFF
D gene: .; V gene: TRBV28; clone size: .; J gene: TRBJ2-7; CDR3 DNA: TGTGCCAGCAGTAGGGGTTATGGGGAAAACGAGCAGTACTTC; CDR3 protein: CASSRGYGENEQYF
D gene: TRBD2; V gene: TRBV3-1/TRBV3-2; clone size: few; J gene: TRBJ2-1; CDR3 DNA: TGTGCCAGTTTGCAAGCGGGAGGGAGGAATGAGCAGTTCTTC; CDR3 protein: CASLQAGGRNEQFF
D gene: .; V gene: TRBV6-1; clone size: .; J gene: TRBJ2-7; CDR3 DNA: TGTGCCAGCAGTGAGGTCCCAGATCGCTCCTACGAGCAGTACTTC; CDR3 protein: CASSEVPDRSYEQYF